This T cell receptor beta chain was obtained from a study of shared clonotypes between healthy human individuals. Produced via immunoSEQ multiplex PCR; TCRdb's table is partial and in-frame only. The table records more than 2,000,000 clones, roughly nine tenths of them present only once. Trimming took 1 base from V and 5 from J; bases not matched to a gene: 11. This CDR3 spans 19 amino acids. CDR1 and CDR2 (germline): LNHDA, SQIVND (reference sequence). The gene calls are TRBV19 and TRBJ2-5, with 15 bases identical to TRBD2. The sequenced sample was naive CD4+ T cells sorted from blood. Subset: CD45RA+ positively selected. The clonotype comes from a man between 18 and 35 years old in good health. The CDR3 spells CASSIVGLAGGEEWETQYF. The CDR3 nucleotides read TGTGCCAGTAGTATAGTGGGACTAGCGGGAGGAGAGGAGTGGGAGACCCAGTACTTC. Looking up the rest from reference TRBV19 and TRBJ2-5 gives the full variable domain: DGGITQSPKYLFRKEGQNVTLSCEQNLNHDAMYWYRQDPGQGLRLIYYSQIVNDFQKGDIAEGYSVSREKKESFPLTVTSAQKNPTAFYLCASSIVGLAGGEEWETQYFGPGTRLLVL.